Presented here are 16 T cell receptor beta chains from one specimen sequenced in a study of blood T cells in healthy people across ages. For the second PCR, which ran for 7 to 11 cycles, a sample-barcoded 5' primer and a J-beta primer mix were used. TCRdb re-analysed the 5' RACE reads in MiXCR, keeping a single row per CDR3 protein. The data contain about 670,000 distinct CDR3 sequences, 40% to 45% of them singletons. The sample comprised blood. The receptors were gathered from an elderly man in good health.

With respect to this clonotype: One end of the junction does not line up with germline, which may come from a read error. The genes are TRBV28 and TRBJ2-7; TRBD1 agrees at 7 bases. In germline, CDR1 is MDHEN, CDR2 SYDVKM. This CDR3 spans 13 amino acids. CDR3 loop: CASSLTGTYERYF. The CDR3 region has the DNA TGTGCCAGCAGTCTGACAGGGACCTACGAGCGGTACTTC.

This clonotype has a handful of counts. DNA for the CDR3: TGTGCCAGCAGTTTCTATGGGGGGGCGCGAGATACGCAGTATTTT. The encoded protein is CASSFYGGARDTQYF. The chain is built from TRBV27 and TRBJ2-3, with a tentative D call TRBD2 (7 bases). The V end was cut by 3 bases, the J end by 5 bases, with 15 bases between. This CDR3 is 15 amino acids long. Germline lookup yields CDR1 MNHEY and CDR2 SMNVEV (reference sequence).

This clonotype was counted between two and nine times. The chain joins TRBV24-1 to TRBJ2-7, with a weak D call TRBD1 (6 bases). Between the trimmed V and J ends, which lost 5 bases and 5 bases, there was a span of 21 bases. The CDR3 has 16 residues. Germline V CDR1 and CDR2: KGHDR, SFDVKD. The CDR3 sequence: CATSVGTTYFGDEQYF. For the CDR3, the DNA is TGTGCCACCAGTGTAGGGACAACCTATTTCGGAGACGAGCAGTACTTC.

V is TRBV15 and J is TRBJ2-5; 8 bases are a match to TRBD1. The CDR3 extends over 16 amino acids. V lost 5 bases, J lost 4 bases, and 12 bases stayed unmatched. Germline lookup yields CDR1 LNHNV and CDR2 YYDKDF (reference sequence). CDR3 DNA: TGTGCCACCAGCTTATGGACAGGGATTCCCACAGAGACCCAGTACTTC. Translating it yields CATSLWTGIPTETQYF.

This clonotype was counted at least ten times. V is TRBV7-8 and J is TRBJ2-4, with a weak D call TRBD2 (6 bases). This CDR3 is built from 16 residues. The germline CDR1 and CDR2 sequences are SGHVS and FQNEAQ. Trimming left V 0 bases short and J 6 bases short, with 15 bases between. In DNA, the CDR3 is TGTGCCAGCAGCTTAGCGGACGGAGGGCGGGGAAACATTCAGTACTTC. As protein: CASSLADGGRGNIQYF.

This clonotype has just a few counts. The chain links TRBV20-1 to TRBJ2-3; the D gene is possibly TRBD2 (7 bases). Germline V lookup: CDR1 DFQATT, CDR2 SNEGSKA (reference sequence). The CDR3 is 14 residues long. Trimming stripped 3 bases from V and 0 bases from J, with 10 bases between. As DNA, the CDR3 is TGCAGTGCTAGGCGGGGGCCGAGCACAGATACGCAGTATTTT. It encodes CSARRGPSTDTQYF.

In its sample, this clonotype was seen a few times. The chain couples TRBV6-2 or TRBV6-3 to TRBJ2-2, with a possible D match to TRBD1 (6 bases). There are 14 residues in the CDR3. Trimming took off 6 bases at V and 6 bases at J, with 14 bases between the two ends. CDR1 and CDR2 (germline): MNHEY, SVGEGT. CDR3 sequence reads: CASRRDMGAGELFF. CDR3 nucleotide sequence: TGTGCCAGCAGGAGGGACATGGGGGCCGGGGAGCTGTTTTTT.

The chain links TRBV6-2 or TRBV6-3 to TRBJ2-7; 14 bases match TRBD2. Trimming removed 6 bases from V and 3 bases from J; junction bases left unmatched: 13. Looked up from germline, CDR1 is MNHEY and CDR2 is SVGEGT. This CDR3 is built from 18 residues. The CDR3 protein is CASREPGLAGVSFYEQYF. The CDR3, as DNA: TGTGCCAGCAGAGAACCGGGACTAGCGGGAGTGTCTTTCTACGAGCAGTACTTC.

The chain recombines TRBV19 with TRBJ2-1; D not certain. Germline V lookup: CDR1 LNHDA, CDR2 SQIVND (reference sequence). V shed 1 base and J shed 5 bases, with 6 bases lying between them. The CDR3 contains 13 residues. In nucleotides, the CDR3 is TGTGCCAGTAGTATAGTACACAACAATGAGCAGTTCTTC. The encoded protein is CASSIVHNNEQFF.

The rearrangement links TRBV20-1 to TRBJ1-5; TRBD1 agrees at 9 bases. Germline V gene data show CDR1 as DFQATT and CDR2 as SNEGSKA (reference sequence). J lost 6 bases, V lost 0 bases, and 6 bases had no gene match. This CDR3 is 15 amino acids long. The CDR3 loop reads CSAREARDRVQPQHF. The CDR3 DNA reads TGCAGTGCTAGAGAAGCGCGGGACAGGGTTCAGCCCCAGCATTTT.

The V and J genes are TRBV9 and TRBJ2-7; the D is unclear. CDR3 size: 15 residues. Trimming took off 0 bases at V and 3 bases at J, with 13 bases between the two ends. CDR1 SGDLS and CDR2 YYNGEE come from the germline V gene. CDR3 residues: CASSVGALPNYEQYF. CDR3 bases: TGTGCCAGCAGCGTAGGGGCTCTACCCAACTACGAGCAGTACTTC.

This clonotype was seen only a few times. This chain connects TRBV11-1 to TRBJ2-1; 13 bases are shared with TRBD2. This CDR3 comprises 18 residues. Looked up from germline, CDR1 is SGHAT and CDR2 is FQDESV (reference sequence). The J segment lost 2 bases and the V segment lost 5 bases, leaving 9 bases of the junction unmatched. CDR3 sequence reads: CASSRGLAGSETYNEQFF. The CDR3 nucleotides read TGTGCCAGCAGCAGGGGACTAGCGGGAAGTGAAACCTACAATGAGCAGTTCTTC.

In this sample, this clonotype turned up a few times. The chain links TRBV11-2 to TRBJ2-3; 8 bases align to TRBD1. Germline trimming cut 5 bases from V and 5 bases from J; bases unmatched to any gene: 12. Germline assignment: CDR1 SGHAT and CDR2 FQNNGV. This CDR3 contains 16 residues. The CDR3 DNA is TGTGCCAGCAGCCCCCGGGGACAGGCTGCAGGAGATACGCAGTATTTT. Its protein is CASSPRGQAAGDTQYF.

The gene calls are TRBV15 and TRBJ1-1; D ambiguous. Trimming removed 7 bases at V and 0 bases at J, with 15 bases between. Germline values: CDR1 LNHNV, CDR2 YYDKDF (reference sequence). The CDR3 totals 15 residues. The CDR3 here is CATKFAREMNTEAFF. The CDR3 DNA follows: TGTGCCACCAAGTTTGCAAGGGAAATGAACACTGAAGCTTTCTTT.

This clonotype has more than one count but fewer than ten. The chain joins TRBV7-9 to TRBJ1-4; D gene uncertain. CDR1 is SEHNR, CDR2 FQNEAQ, per germline (reference sequence). Trimming removed 4 bases from V and 8 bases from J, with 11 bases in between. CDR3 length equals 13 residues. CDR3 residues: CASSSDVGEKLFF. For the CDR3, the DNA is TGTGCCAGCAGCTCCGACGTGGGGGAAAAACTGTTTTTT.

This clonotype was seen more than once but under ten times. The chain employs TRBV20-1 and TRBJ1-5; 8 bases match TRBD1. Trimming took 6 bases from V and 2 from J; bases not matched to a gene: 9. The CDR3 is 15 amino acids. Germline assignment: CDR1 DFQATT and CDR2 SNEGSKA (reference sequence). The CDR3 DNA reads TGCAGTGCCACCGACAGGGGCGACGGCAATCAGCCCCAGCATTTT. Translated, it gives CSATDRGDGNQPQHF.